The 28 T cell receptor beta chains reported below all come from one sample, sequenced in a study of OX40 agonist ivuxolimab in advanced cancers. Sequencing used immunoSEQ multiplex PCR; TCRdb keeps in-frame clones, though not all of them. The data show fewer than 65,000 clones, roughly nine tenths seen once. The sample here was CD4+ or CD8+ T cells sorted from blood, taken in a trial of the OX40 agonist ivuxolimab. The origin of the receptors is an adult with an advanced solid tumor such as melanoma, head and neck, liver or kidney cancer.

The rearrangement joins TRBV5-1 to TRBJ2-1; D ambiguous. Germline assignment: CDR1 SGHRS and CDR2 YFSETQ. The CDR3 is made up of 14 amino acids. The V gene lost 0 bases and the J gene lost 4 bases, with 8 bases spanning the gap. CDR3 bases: TGCGCCAGCAGCTTGGGCCTTGCTTACAATGAGCAGTTCTTC. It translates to CASSLGLAYNEQFF. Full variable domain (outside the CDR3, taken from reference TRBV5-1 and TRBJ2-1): KAGVTQTPRYLIKTRGQQVTLSCSPISGHRSVSWYQQTPGQGLQFLFEYFSETQRNKGNFPGRFSGRQFSNSRSEMNVSTLELGDSALYLCASSLGLAYNEQFFGPGTRLTVL.

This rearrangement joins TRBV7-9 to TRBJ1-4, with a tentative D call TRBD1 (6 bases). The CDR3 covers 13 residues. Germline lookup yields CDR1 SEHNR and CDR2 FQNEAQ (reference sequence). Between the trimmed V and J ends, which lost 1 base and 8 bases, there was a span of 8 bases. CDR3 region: CASSLGQGEKLFF. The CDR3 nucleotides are TGTGCCAGCAGCTTAGGGCAGGGGGAAAAACTGTTTTTT.

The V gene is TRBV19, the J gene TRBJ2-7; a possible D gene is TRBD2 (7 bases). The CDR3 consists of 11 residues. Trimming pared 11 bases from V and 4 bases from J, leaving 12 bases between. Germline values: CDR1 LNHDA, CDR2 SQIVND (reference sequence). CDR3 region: CAERGHYEQYF. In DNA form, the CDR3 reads TGTGCCGAGCGGGGACATTACGAGCAGTACTTC.

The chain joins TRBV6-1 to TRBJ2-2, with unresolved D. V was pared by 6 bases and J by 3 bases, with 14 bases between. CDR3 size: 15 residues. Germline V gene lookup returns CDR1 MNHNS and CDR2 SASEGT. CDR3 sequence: CASSRLRADTGELFF. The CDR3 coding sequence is TGTGCCAGCAGCCGACTTCGCGCGGACACCGGGGAGCTGTTTTTT.

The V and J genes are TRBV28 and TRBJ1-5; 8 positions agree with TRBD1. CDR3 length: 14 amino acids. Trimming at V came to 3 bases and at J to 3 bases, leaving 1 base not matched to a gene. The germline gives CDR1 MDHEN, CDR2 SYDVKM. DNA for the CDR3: TGTGCCAGCAGTTTGGGACAGGACAATCAGCCCCAGCATTTT. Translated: CASSLGQDNQPQHF.

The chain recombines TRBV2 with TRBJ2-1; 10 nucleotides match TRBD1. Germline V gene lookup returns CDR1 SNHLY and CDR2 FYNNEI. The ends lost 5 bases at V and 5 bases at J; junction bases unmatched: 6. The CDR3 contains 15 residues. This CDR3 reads CASSTRTGGHNEQFF. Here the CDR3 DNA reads TGTGCCAGCAGTACGAGGACAGGGGGACACAATGAGCAGTTCTTC.

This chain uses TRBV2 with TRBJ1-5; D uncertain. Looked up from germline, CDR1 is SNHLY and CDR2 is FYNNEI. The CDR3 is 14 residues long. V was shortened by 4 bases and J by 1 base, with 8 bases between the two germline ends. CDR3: CASSVQTSNQPQHF. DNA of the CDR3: TGTGCCAGCAGTGTTCAAACCAGCAATCAGCCCCAGCATTTT.

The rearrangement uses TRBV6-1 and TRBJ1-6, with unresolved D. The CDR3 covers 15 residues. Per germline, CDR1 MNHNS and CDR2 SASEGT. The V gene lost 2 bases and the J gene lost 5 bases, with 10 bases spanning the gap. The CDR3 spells CASSELAANNSPLHF. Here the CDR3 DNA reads TGTGCCAGCAGTGAATTGGCAGCCAATAATTCACCCCTCCACTTT.

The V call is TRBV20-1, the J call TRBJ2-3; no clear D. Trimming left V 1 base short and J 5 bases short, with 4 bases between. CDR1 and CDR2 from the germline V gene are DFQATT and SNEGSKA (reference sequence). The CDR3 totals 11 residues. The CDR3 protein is CSARVVDTQYF. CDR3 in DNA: TGCAGTGCTAGAGTCGTAGATACGCAGTATTTT.

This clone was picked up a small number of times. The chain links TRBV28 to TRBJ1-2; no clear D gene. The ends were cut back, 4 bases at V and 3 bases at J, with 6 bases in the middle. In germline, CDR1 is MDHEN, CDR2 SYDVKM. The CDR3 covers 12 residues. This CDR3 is CASSWQDYGYTF. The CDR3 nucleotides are TGTGCCAGCAGTTGGCAAGACTATGGCTACACCTTC.

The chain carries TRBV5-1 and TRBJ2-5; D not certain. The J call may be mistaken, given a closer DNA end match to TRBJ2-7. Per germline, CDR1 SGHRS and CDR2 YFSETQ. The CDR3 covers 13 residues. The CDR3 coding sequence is TGCGCCAGCAGCTTGGTTATAGGTTACGAGCAGTACTTC. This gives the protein CASSLVIGYEQYF.

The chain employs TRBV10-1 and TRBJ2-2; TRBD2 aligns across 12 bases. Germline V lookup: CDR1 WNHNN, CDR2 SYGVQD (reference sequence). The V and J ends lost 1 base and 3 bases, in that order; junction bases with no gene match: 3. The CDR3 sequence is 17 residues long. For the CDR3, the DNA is TGCGCCAGCAGTGAGTTGGCTAGCGGGGGGGACACCGGGGAGCTGTTTTTT. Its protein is CASSELASGGDTGELFF.

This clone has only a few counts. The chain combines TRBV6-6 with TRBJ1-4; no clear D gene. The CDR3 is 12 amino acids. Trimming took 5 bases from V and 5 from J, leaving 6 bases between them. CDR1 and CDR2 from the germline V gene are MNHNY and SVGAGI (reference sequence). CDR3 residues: CASSPKNEKLFF. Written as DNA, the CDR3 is TGTGCCAGCAGTCCAAAGAATGAAAAACTGTTTTTT.

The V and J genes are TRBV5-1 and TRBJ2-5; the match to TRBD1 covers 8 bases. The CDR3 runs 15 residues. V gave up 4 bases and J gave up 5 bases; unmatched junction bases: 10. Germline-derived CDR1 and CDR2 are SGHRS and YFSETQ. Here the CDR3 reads CASSGGQGARETQYF. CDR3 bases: TGCGCCAGCAGCGGGGGGCAGGGGGCGCGGGAGACCCAGTACTTC.

This CDR3 is CASSLWGASGANVLTF. The DNA of the CDR3 is TGTGCCAGCAGTTTATGGGGGGCCTCTGGGGCCAACGTCCTGACTTTC. V gene TRBV28 combines with J gene TRBJ2-6; tentative D call: TRBD1 (6 bases). Germline CDR1 is MDHEN and CDR2 is SYDVKM. CDR3 length equals 16 residues. The V end was cut by 0 bases, the J end by 0 bases, with 6 bases between. Filled out from reference TRBV28 and TRBJ2-6, the complete variable domain reads DVKVTQSSRYLVKRTGEKVFLECVQDMDHENMFWYRQDPGLGLRLIYFSYDVKMKEKGDIPEGYSVSREKKERFSLILESASTNQTSMYLCASSLWGASGANVLTFGAGSRLTVL.

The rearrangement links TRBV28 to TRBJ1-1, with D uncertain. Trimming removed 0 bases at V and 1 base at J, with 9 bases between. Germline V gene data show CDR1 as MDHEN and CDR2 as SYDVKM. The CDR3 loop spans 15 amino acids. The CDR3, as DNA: TGTGCCAGCAGTTTATGGGTTTTGGGGAACACTGAAGCTTTCTTT. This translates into CASSLWVLGNTEAFF.

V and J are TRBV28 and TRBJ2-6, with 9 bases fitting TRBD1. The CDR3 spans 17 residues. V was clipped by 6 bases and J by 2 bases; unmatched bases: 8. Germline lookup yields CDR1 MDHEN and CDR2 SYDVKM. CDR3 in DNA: TGTGCCAGCAGACCGGACAGGGGAGGGACTGGGGCCAACGTCCTGACTTTC. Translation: CASRPDRGGTGANVLTF.

In DNA form, the CDR3 reads TGTGCCAGCAGCTTAGAAGGGGGCCACGAGCAGTACTTC. It encodes CASSLEGGHEQYF. The J gene is TRBJ2-7, the V gene TRBV7-9, with 7 bases matching TRBD1. The V gene end was trimmed by 1 base and the J gene end by 5 bases; junction bases not matched to a gene: 2. CDR1 and CDR2 (germline): SEHNR, FQNEAQ (reference sequence). The CDR3 is 13 residues long.

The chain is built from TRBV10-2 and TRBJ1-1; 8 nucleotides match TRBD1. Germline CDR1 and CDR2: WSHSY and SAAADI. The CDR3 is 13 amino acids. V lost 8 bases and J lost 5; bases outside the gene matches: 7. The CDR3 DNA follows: TGCGCCAGCGCAAGGACAGGGAGAACTGAAGCTTTCTTT. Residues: CASARTGRTEAFF.

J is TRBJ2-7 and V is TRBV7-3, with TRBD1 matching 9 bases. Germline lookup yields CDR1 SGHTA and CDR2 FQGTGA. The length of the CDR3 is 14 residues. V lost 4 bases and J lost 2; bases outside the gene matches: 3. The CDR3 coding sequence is TGTGCCAGCAGCTCGGGACAGGGAACCTACGAGCAGTACTTC. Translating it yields CASSSGQGTYEQYF.

CDR3 sequence: CASSSTSGVEDTQYF. CDR3 bases: TGTGCCAGCTCATCGACTAGCGGGGTTGAAGATACGCAGTATTTT. V usage is TRBV18 and J usage is TRBJ2-3; TRBD2 aligns across 11 bases. The length of the CDR3 is 15 residues. Germline CDR1 KGHSH, CDR2 LQKENI. V lost 5 bases, J lost 5 bases, and 6 bases stayed unmatched.

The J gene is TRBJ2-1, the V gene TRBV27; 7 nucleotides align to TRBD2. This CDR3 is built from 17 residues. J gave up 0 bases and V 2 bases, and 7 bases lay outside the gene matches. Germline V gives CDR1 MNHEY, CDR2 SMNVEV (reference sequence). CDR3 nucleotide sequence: TGTGCCAGCAGTTTAAGAGTAGCGGGTTACTCCTACAATGAGCAGTTCTTC. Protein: CASSLRVAGYSYNEQFF.

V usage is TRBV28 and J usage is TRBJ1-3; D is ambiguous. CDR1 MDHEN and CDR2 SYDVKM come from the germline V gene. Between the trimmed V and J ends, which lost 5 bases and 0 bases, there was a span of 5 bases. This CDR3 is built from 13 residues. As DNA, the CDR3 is TGTGCCAGCAGTCCCCTCTCTGGAAACACCATATATTTT. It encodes CASSPLSGNTIYF.

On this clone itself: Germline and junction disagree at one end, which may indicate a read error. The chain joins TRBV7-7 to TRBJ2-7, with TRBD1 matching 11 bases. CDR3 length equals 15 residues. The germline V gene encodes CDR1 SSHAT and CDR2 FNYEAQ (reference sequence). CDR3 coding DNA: TGTGCTAGCAGCCCGTACCGGGACAGGGGGGACGAGCAGTACTTC. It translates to CASSPYRDRGDEQYF.

CDR3 protein: CASSFLGSYSNQPQHF. Here the CDR3 DNA reads TGTGCCAGCAGCTTCCTGGGGAGCTATAGCAATCAGCCCCAGCATTTT. The genes are TRBV7-2 and TRBJ1-5, with D hard to call. The CDR3 extends over 16 amino acids. Germline V gene lookup returns CDR1 SGHTA and CDR2 FQGNSA. Trimming took 3 bases from V and 0 from J, leaving 12 bases between them.

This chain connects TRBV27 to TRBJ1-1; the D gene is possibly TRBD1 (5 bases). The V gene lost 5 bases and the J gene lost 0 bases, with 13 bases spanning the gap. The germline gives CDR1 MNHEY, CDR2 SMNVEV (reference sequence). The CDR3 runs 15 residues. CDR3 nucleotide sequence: TGTGCCAGCAGTCCGCGGACAAACATGAACACTGAAGCTTTCTTT. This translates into CASSPRTNMNTEAFF.

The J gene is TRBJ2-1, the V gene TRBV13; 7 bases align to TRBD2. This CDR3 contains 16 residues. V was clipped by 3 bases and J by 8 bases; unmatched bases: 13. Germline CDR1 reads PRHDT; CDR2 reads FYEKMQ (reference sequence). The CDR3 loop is CASSFRLRDYPHEQFF. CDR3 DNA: TGTGCCAGCAGCTTCCGCCTCAGGGACTACCCCCATGAGCAGTTCTTC.

CDR3 region: CASSFPGTSTDTQYF. CDR3 coding DNA: TGCGCCAGCAGCTTCCCCGGGACTAGCACAGATACGCAGTATTTT. The chain joins TRBV5-1 to TRBJ2-3; tentatively, D is TRBD2 (6 bases). CDR1 is SGHRS, CDR2 YFSETQ, per germline. The CDR3 runs to 15 residues. The ends were cut back, 2 bases at V and 0 bases at J, with 10 bases in the middle. Together with reference TRBV5-1 and TRBJ2-3, the CDR3 gives the full variable domain: KAGVTQTPRYLIKTRGQQVTLSCSPISGHRSVSWYQQTPGQGLQFLFEYFSETQRNKGNFPGRFSGRQFSNSRSEMNVSTLELGDSALYLCASSFPGTSTDTQYFGPGTRLTVL.